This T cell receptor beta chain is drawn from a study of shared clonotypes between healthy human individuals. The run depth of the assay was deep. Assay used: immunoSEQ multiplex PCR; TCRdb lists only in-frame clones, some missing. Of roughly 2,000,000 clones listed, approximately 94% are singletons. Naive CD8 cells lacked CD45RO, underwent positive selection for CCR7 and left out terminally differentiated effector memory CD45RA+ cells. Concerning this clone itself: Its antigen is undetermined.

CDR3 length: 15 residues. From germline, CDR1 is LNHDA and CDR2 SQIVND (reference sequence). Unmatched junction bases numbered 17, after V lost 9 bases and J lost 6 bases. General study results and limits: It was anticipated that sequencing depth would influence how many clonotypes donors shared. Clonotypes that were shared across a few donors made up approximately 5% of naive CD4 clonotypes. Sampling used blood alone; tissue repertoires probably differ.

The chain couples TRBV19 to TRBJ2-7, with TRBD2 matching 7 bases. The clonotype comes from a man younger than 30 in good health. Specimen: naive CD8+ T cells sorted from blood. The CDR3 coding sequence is TGTGCCAGCCTAAGGTGGACACGTGGGGAGGGCGAGCAGTACTTC. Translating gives CASLRWTRGEGEQYF.